One T cell receptor beta chain is described in this entry. Germline V gives CDR1 GTSNPN, CDR2 SVGIG (reference sequence). V was trimmed by 8 bases and J by 5 bases, leaving 12 bases between them. This CDR3 comprises 12 residues. The entry originates in a study of shared clonotypes between healthy human individuals. Assay used: immunoSEQ multiplex PCR; TCRdb lists only in-frame clones, some missing. The data show about 460,000 clones, with about 74% seen just once and about 11% held by the top ten. Sequenced: PBMCs. The V call is TRBV30, the J call TRBJ1-4; D perhaps matches TRBD1 (5 bases). This TCR was recovered from a woman in her forties in good health. Some clones in this sample may be carry-over from other donors' samples. CDR3 in DNA: TGTGCCCACTTGGGGGGGAATGAAAAACTGTTTTTT. It specifies CAHLGGNEKLFF.